This T cell receptor (beta chain) originates from a study of blood T cell repertoires in COVID-19. Study details: T cells, B-cell-depleted T cells, or PBMCs supplied cDNA or gDNA.

As originally analysed: Counts of nucleated cells, estimated from reference gene primer amplification, were obtained. Repertoires were generated with immunoSEQ multiplex PCR, while TCRdb's copy carries only in-frame clones and drops some. V, J and clone size reflect that table, while D and trimming were determined from the DNA. Of nearly 200,000 clones listed, 70% to 85% were seen once; the top ten hold 6% to 8%. The sample holds one count of this clone. The CDR3 consists of 15 residues. Looked up from germline, CDR1 is MNHEY and CDR2 is SVGEGT. Unmatched junction bases numbered 4, after V lost 2 bases and J lost 5 bases.

This TCR derives from a human donor with acute or convalescent COVID-19. The donor label of this sample is uncertain. This sequence joins TRBV6-2 or TRBV6-3 and TRBJ1-5; 9 nucleotides line up with TRBD1. Input material: peripheral blood. This CDR3 reads CASSYPGQGDQPQHF. DNA for the CDR3: TGTGCCAGCAGTTACCCGGGACAGGGTGATCAGCCCCAGCATTTT.